One T cell receptor beta chain is described in this entry. This CDR3 spans 17 amino acids. The trim removed 5 bases at V and 2 bases at J, leaving 9 bases unmatched. CDR1 is MNHNY, CDR2 SVGAGI, per germline (reference sequence). Assay: immunoSEQ multiplex PCR; the TCRdb copy retains only in-frame clones and omits some. The repertoire holds over 85,000 clones, 85% to 90% seen once, with around 4% in the top ten. This entry belongs to a study of control samples from healthy donors and cancer patients. Specimen: PBMCs. The chain combines TRBV6-6 with TRBJ1-2, with 12 bases fitting TRBD1. The TCR originated in a woman aged 60-75 years with lung cancer. CDR3 region: CASSRPGTGGLNYGYTF. CDR3 nucleotides: TGTGCCAGCAGTCGACCCGGGACAGGGGGCTTGAACTATGGCTACACCTTC.